The 23 T cell receptor beta chains in this list originate from one sample, sequenced in a study of blood T cell repertoires in COVID-19. Using immunoSEQ multiplex PCR, the repertoire was profiled, and TCRdb retains in-frame clones only, with some absent. The table lists about 410,000 clones, approximately 90% of them singletons. What was sequenced was peripheral blood. The receptors derive from a woman aged 40 to 55 with COVID-19, enrolled during active disease.

V usage is TRBV7-3 and J usage is TRBJ2-1, with TRBD2 identical over 9 bases. The CDR3 covers 15 residues. Germline CDR1 reads SGHTA; CDR2 reads FQGTGA. Trimming removed 5 bases from V and 4 bases from J; junction bases left unmatched: 6. The CDR3 sequence: CASSPRLAVYNEQFF. In nucleotides, the CDR3 is TGTGCCAGCAGCCCGAGACTAGCGGTTTACAATGAGCAGTTCTTC. Full variable domain (rest looked up from reference TRBV7-3 and TRBJ2-1): GAGVSQTPSNKVTEKGKYVELRCDPISGHTALYWYRQSLGQGPEFLIYFQGTGAADDSGLPNDRFFAVRPEGSVSTLKIQRTERGDSAVYLCASSPRLAVYNEQFFGPGTRLTVL.

The V gene is TRBV15, the J gene TRBJ2-1; TRBD2 matches at 8 bases. This CDR3 has 17 residues. Germline loops: CDR1 LNHNV, CDR2 YYDKDF (reference sequence). The V gene end was trimmed by 4 bases and the J gene end by 3 bases; junction bases not matched to a gene: 11. The CDR3 loop reads CATSTEPPGLDYNEQFF. CDR3 DNA sequence: TGTGCCACCAGCACCGAACCGCCGGGACTAGACTACAATGAGCAGTTCTTC. Based on the CDR3 plus reference TRBV15 and TRBJ2-1, the full variable domain is DAMVIQNPRYQVTQFGKPVTLSCSQTLNHNVMYWYQQKSSQAPKLLFHYYDKDFNNEADTPDNFQSRRPNTSFCFLDIRSPGLGDTAMYLCATSTEPPGLDYNEQFFGPGTRLTVL.

The chain couples TRBV19 to TRBJ2-2; 9 bases match TRBD1. The CDR3 spans 16 residues. The V gene end was trimmed by 7 bases and the J gene end by 3 bases; junction bases not matched to a gene: 9. CDR1 is LNHDA and CDR2 is SQIVND in the germline V gene (reference sequence). The CDR3 loop reads CASTKPGTGYTGELFF. For the CDR3, the DNA is TGTGCCAGTACCAAACCCGGGACAGGGTACACCGGGGAGCTGTTTTTT. Full variable domain (rest looked up from reference TRBV19 and TRBJ2-2): DGGITQSPKYLFRKEGQNVTLSCEQNLNHDAMYWYRQDPGQGLRLIYYSQIVNDFQKGDIAEGYSVSREKKESFPLTVTSAQKNPTAFYLCASTKPGTGYTGELFFGEGSRLTVL.

This chain uses TRBV4-2 with TRBJ2-1; 7 positions agree with TRBD2. V lost 2 bases and J lost 8; bases outside the gene matches: 12. The germline gives CDR1 LGHNA, CDR2 YNFKEQ. There are 16 residues in the CDR3. As DNA, the CDR3 is TGTGCCAGCAGCCAACCCGGGGGGAGGAGTTTCGATGAGCAGTTCTTC. As protein: CASSQPGGRSFDEQFF.

The genes are TRBV11-2 and TRBJ2-3, with D maybe TRBD2 (5 bases). V lost 6 bases to trimming and J lost 3 bases, with 13 bases between them. CDR1 and CDR2 from the germline V gene are SGHAT and FQNNGV. The CDR3 contains 14 residues. The CDR3 sequence is CASRLSLATDTQYF. The CDR3, as DNA: TGTGCCAGCAGATTGAGCCTAGCTACAGATACGCAGTATTTT.

The CDR3 loop reads CASSLGPNTEAFF. The CDR3 DNA follows: TGTGCCAGCAGTTTAGGGCCGAACACTGAAGCTTTCTTT. This chain links TRBV12-3 or TRBV12-4 with TRBJ1-1; D ambiguous. The germline V and J ends were trimmed by 1 base and 1 base, with 4 bases remaining between them. This CDR3 is built from 13 residues.

The chain uses TRBV28 and TRBJ1-2; D possibly corresponds to TRBD1 (5 bases). The CDR3 extends over 16 amino acids. CDR1 MDHEN and CDR2 SYDVKM come from the germline V gene. Trimming removed 2 bases at V and 4 bases at J, with 17 bases between. The CDR3 bases are TGTGCCAGCAGTTTACTTGCAGGGAGGGCCGTCTATGGCTACACCTTC. It encodes CASSLLAGRAVYGYTF.

The chain employs TRBV13 and TRBJ2-3; TRBD1 is a possible D gene (5 bases). CDR1 PRHDT and CDR2 FYEKMQ come from the germline V gene (reference sequence). V was trimmed by 5 bases and J by 4 bases, leaving 19 bases between them. The CDR3 spans 16 residues. CDR3 amino acids: CASSPRQLWAPDTQYF. The CDR3 region has the DNA TGTGCCAGCAGCCCCCGACAGCTCTGGGCCCCAGATACGCAGTATTTT.

The chain couples TRBV29-1 to TRBJ1-1, with D possibly being TRBD1 (6 bases). The ends were cut back, 2 bases at V and 6 bases at J, with 10 bases in the middle. The germline gives CDR1 SQVTM, CDR2 ANQGSEA. The CDR3 runs to 12 residues. This chain's CDR3 is CSVERGGAEAFF. DNA for the CDR3: TGCAGCGTTGAAAGGGGGGGCGCTGAAGCTTTCTTT.

V usage is TRBV12-3 or TRBV12-4 and J usage is TRBJ1-6; no clear D. The CDR3 runs 12 residues. V lost 5 bases, J lost 12 bases, and 11 bases lay in between. CDR3 bases: TGTGCCAGCAGTATTATATCTAAACCCCTCCACTTT. It encodes CASSIISKPLHF.

The genes are TRBV7-3 and TRBJ1-5; D call uncertain. V lost 1 base and J 5 bases, leaving 6 bases between the germline ends. The CDR3 spans 13 residues. CDR1 and CDR2 from the germline V gene are SGHTA and FQGTGA. The DNA of the CDR3 is TGTGCCAGCAGCTTAAATCCATATCAGCCCCAGCATTTT. Encoded protein: CASSLNPYQPQHF.

This chain joins TRBV3-1 (or the pseudogene TRBV3-2) and TRBJ2-2; TRBD2 agrees at 12 bases. The germline gives CDR1 LGHDT, CDR2 YNNKEL (reference sequence). V was clipped by 4 bases and J by 4 bases; unmatched bases: 10. The CDR3 extends over 18 amino acids. The DNA of the CDR3 is TGTGCCAGCAGCCCCGCTAGCGGGAGGGCCAGGGGCACCGGGGAGCTGTTTTTT. The encoded protein is CASSPASGRARGTGELFF.

In its sample, this clone was seen once. The genes are TRBV9 and TRBJ2-5; 7 nucleotides align to TRBD2. CDR1 SGDLS and CDR2 YYNGEE come from the germline V gene. The CDR3 length is 17 residues. With 2 bases clipped from V and 2 bases from J, the junction kept 12 bases outside the gene matches. CDR3 amino acids: CASSVKGAGLLQETQYF. The CDR3 DNA reads as TGTGCCAGCAGCGTTAAGGGAGCGGGACTACTTCAAGAGACCCAGTACTTC. Full variable domain (missing parts from reference TRBV9 and TRBJ2-5): DSGVTQTPKHLITATGQRVTLRCSPRSGDLSVYWYQQSLDQGLQFLIQYYNGEERAKGNILERFSAQQFPDLHSELNLSSLELGDSALYFCASSVKGAGLLQETQYFGPGTRLLVL.

The chain couples TRBV19 to TRBJ2-6, with 8 bases aligning to TRBD1. J was trimmed by 0 bases and V by 5 bases; bases with no gene match: 9. This CDR3 is built from 18 residues. In germline, CDR1 is LNHDA, CDR2 SQIVND (reference sequence). The DNA of the CDR3 is TGTGCCAGTAGTGTCTCGGGACAGGTATCCTCTGGGGCCAACGTCCTGACTTTC. This codes for CASSVSGQVSSGANVLTF. Full variable domain (rest looked up from reference TRBV19 and TRBJ2-6): DGGITQSPKYLFRKEGQNVTLSCEQNLNHDAMYWYRQDPGQGLRLIYYSQIVNDFQKGDIAEGYSVSREKKESFPLTVTSAQKNPTAFYLCASSVSGQVSSGANVLTFGAGSRLTVL.

The rearrangement uses TRBV6-2 or TRBV6-3 and TRBJ1-1; 7 bases are shared with TRBD1. Germline V gives CDR1 MNHEY, CDR2 SVGEGT. J lost 2 bases, V lost 6 bases, and 12 bases had no gene match. CDR3 length equals 16 residues. CDR3 in amino acids: CASSPFPGQTNTEAFF. CDR3 in DNA: TGTGCCAGCAGCCCTTTCCCGGGACAGACTAACACTGAAGCTTTCTTT.

This chain uses TRBV5-4 with TRBJ1-2, with D perhaps TRBD1 (6 bases). V lost 3 bases, J lost 0 bases, and 18 bases lay in between. The CDR3 contains 17 residues. CDR1 is SGHNT, CDR2 YYREEE, per germline (reference sequence). The chain's CDR3 is CASSSPMGGPANYGYTF. For the CDR3, the DNA is TGTGCCAGCAGCTCCCCTATGGGGGGGCCAGCTAACTATGGCTACACCTTC.

The chain carries TRBV28 and TRBJ1-2; 10 nucleotides match TRBD1. CDR3 size: 16 residues. Per the germline V gene, CDR1 is MDHEN and CDR2 is SYDVKM. J gave up 3 bases and V 7 bases, and 11 bases lay outside the gene matches. Here the CDR3 reads CASTQNAGTGDYGYTF. The CDR3 region has the DNA TGTGCCAGCACCCAGAATGCCGGGACAGGGGACTATGGCTACACCTTC.

The chain employs TRBV29-1 and TRBJ1-1; a possible D gene is TRBD1 (5 bases). V was pared by 4 bases and J by 6 bases, with 12 bases between. The CDR3 length is 12 residues. Germline lookup yields CDR1 SQVTM and CDR2 ANQGSEA. This CDR3 reads CSVALGGAEAFF. CDR3 DNA: TGCAGCGTTGCTCTTGGGGGGGCTGAAGCTTTCTTT.

This chain links TRBV19 with TRBJ1-5, with TRBD1 matching 7 bases. V lost 4 bases, J lost 0 bases, and 18 bases stayed unmatched. Germline lookup yields CDR1 LNHDA and CDR2 SQIVND (reference sequence). The CDR3 totals 20 residues. The CDR3, as DNA: TGTGCCAGTAGTACGATGCGACAGGGCCGATTGAGCTATAGCAATCAGCCCCAGCATTTT. Translated: CASSTMRQGRLSYSNQPQHF.

In DNA, the CDR3 is TGTGCCATCAGTGAGACCATCACCGGGACAGGTACTCACACGACAGGGGGGCTTCGACAGCCCCAGCATTTT. It translates to CAISETITGTGTHTTGGLRQPQHF. The genes are TRBV10-3 and TRBJ1-5, with 9 bases identical to TRBD1. Trimming removed 2 bases from V and 7 bases from J; junction bases left unmatched: 33. Looked up from germline, CDR1 is ENHRY and CDR2 is SYGVKD. The CDR3 runs to 24 residues.

This clone was seen only a few times. The chain recombines TRBV27 with TRBJ2-1, with 8 nucleotides matching TRBD1. The germline CDR1 and CDR2 sequences are MNHEY and SMNVEV (reference sequence). The V segment lost 2 bases and the J segment 2 bases; nucleotides outside the gene matches: 2. The length of the CDR3 is 15 residues. The CDR3 sequence: CASSLRTGTYNEQFF. The CDR3 region has the DNA TGTGCCAGCAGTTTAAGGACAGGGACCTACAATGAGCAGTTCTTC.

The chain uses TRBV7-9 and TRBJ1-1, with TRBD1 identical over 11 bases. This CDR3 has 15 residues. V lost 4 bases to trimming and J lost 4 bases; unmatched junction nucleotides: 5. Germline values: CDR1 SEHNR, CDR2 FQNEAQ (reference sequence). CDR3: CASSWTGGAGTEAFF. As DNA, the CDR3 is TGTGCCAGCAGCTGGACAGGGGGCGCGGGCACTGAAGCTTTCTTT.

This chain links TRBV12-5 with TRBJ2-1; D might be TRBD2 (5 bases). CDR3 size: 15 residues. Germline V gene lookup returns CDR1 LGHNT and CDR2 FRNRAP. Trimming cost V 7 bases and J 1 base, with 14 bases left between them. The CDR3 coding sequence is TGTGCTAGTGCCTCGGGGTTTGTGTCCTACAATGAGCAGTTCTTC. Translating it yields CASASGFVSYNEQFF.